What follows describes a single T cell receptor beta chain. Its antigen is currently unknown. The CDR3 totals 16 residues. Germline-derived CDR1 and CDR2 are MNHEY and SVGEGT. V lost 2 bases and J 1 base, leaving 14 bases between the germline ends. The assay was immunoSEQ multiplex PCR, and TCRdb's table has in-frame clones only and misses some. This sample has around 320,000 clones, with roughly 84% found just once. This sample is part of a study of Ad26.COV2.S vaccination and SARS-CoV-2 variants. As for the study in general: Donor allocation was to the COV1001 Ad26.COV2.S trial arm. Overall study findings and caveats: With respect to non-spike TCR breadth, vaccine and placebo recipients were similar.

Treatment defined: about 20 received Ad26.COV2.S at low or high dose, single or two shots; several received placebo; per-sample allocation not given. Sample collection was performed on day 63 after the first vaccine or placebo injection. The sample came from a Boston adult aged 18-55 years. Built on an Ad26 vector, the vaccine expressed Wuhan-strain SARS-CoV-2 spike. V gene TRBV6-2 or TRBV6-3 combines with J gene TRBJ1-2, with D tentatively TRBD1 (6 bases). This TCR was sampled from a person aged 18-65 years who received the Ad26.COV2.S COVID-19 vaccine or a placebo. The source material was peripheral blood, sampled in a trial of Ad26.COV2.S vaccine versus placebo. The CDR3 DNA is TGTGCCAGCAGTTACCTGGACAGACTTTTTAACTATGGCTACACCTTC. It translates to CASSYLDRLFNYGYTF.